The TCR beta chain under discussion was sequenced for a study of post-analysis software for immune sequencing data (dated by TCRdb to the mid-2010s). Regarding the complete study: Disease courses on record covered relapsing-remitting, secondary progressive and progressive-relapsing multiple sclerosis, though some patients had no subtype annotation. Patient repertoires were compared against roughly 11 previously published healthy control repertoires from donors aged roughly 6 to 26 years. A subset of samples was prepared in parallel using single-end sample barcoding, then pooled and co-amplified after Illumina adapter ligation.

Sequences SGHKS (CDR1) and YYEKEE (CDR2) are obtained from the germline V gene (reference sequence). Clipping removes 9 bases from V and 8 bases from J, with 7 as the unmatched junction base count. The CDR3, cysteine through phenylalanine, is 13 amino acids long. Kept here is only the CDR3 DNA, which spans 39 bases and is read in frame from base 1. On this clonotype itself: The clone's antigen remains unknown. No base qualities exist here, and no much larger clone lies one base off it.

TCR beta repertoires were profiled from peripheral blood of approximately 13 young patients with multiple sclerosis to demonstrate the VDJtools post-analysis software. The patients with multiple sclerosis were children and adolescents between about 6 and 17 years of age. Library preparation used PCR. Sequenced using an Illumina HiSeq 2500. To reduce PCR and sequencing biases, unique molecular identifiers were built into the TCR beta cDNA libraries. Roughly 500,000 cDNA molecules were obtained per 1 to 10 million input T cells, so each molecule approximated one T cell. The patient libraries were prepared and sequenced using the same protocol as the earlier healthy control dataset. Within a given batch, samples were prepared together, multiplexed and sequenced on the same HiSeq lane. Regarding the original processing steps: Raw barcoded reads were processed with MIGEC, discarding single-read molecular identifier groups before consensus assembly and CDR3 extraction. VDJtools was used for post-analysis of the clonotype tables, with diversity normalized by down-sampling every dataset to the smallest sample size. In repertoire overlap clustering, CDR3 amino acid sequences, but not nucleotide sequences, were matched to correct batch-related cross-sample contamination. Using fastp at Q25 and MiXCR, TCRdb reprocessed the public reads and kept productive beta chains. Under each unique CDR3 protein, matching rows form one entry showing the most common genes and DNA. The V and J calls follow TCRdb's processing rather than the paper's. For this sample there are hundreds of thousands of distinct CDR3 sequences; about 60% appear just once. In total, the top ten clones hold about 11% of the sample.

Broad study findings and their caveats: When samples were clustered directly using the F measure, samples prepared in the same batch co-clustered strongly, which prompted a batch-effect correction. Compared with controls, multiple sclerosis patients had significantly lower normalized Chao1 diversity, a finding suggesting substantial peripheral T-cell clonal expansion. The control group was slightly older than the multiple sclerosis patient group. Patients showed significantly higher frequencies than controls for about five TRBV segments, among them TRBV5-6, TRBV5-1 and TRBV20-1.

Recombination joined TRBV5-5 with TRBJ1-6, and 8 junction bases match TRBD1. The clonotype originates from a girl between 2 and 10 years old with multiple sclerosis. Input material: blood. The CDR3 region reads CATAVQGDSPLHF. The nucleotides read TGTGCCACCGCGGTACAGGGGGATTCACCCCTCCACTTT.